Here is one T cell receptor (beta chain) with its context. The antigen is unknown. The data are from a study of PD-L1 blockade in urothelial cancer. The overall study: Analyzed time points were 3 weeks (second dose) and 6 weeks after therapy began. Study-wide results and limits: Durable-benefit cases showed more tumor-associated blood clone expansion at 3 weeks.

Method: immunoSEQ multiplex PCR; TCRdb's copy keeps in-frame clones and lacks some. Counted here are some 25,000 clones, 84% occurring once; the ten biggest clones make up 9.6%. Urothelial carcinoma, locally advanced or metastatic, affected the patients. This CDR3 has 14 residues. Germline CDR1 is SGHRS and CDR2 is YFSETQ. The V and J ends lost 2 bases and 4 bases respectively, with 10 bases between them. This specimen was PBMCs, taken around atezolizumab (anti-PD-L1) treatment. This sequence was found in a man in his sixties or seventies with urothelial cancer. J is TRBJ2-1 and V is TRBV5-1; tentatively, D is TRBD1 (6 bases). Written as DNA, the CDR3 is TGCGCCAGCAGCTTCGACAGGAGTTACAATGAGCAGTTCTTC. Amino acids: CASSFDRSYNEQFF.